A selection of T cell receptor beta chains follows, all from one sample in a study of blood T cell repertoires in COVID-19. Here immunoSEQ multiplex PCR was the method, and the copy in TCRdb shows in-frame clones only, minus some. The sample contains about 130,000 clones, more than 75% of which appear only once. The sample comprised peripheral blood. The receptors derive from a man between 60 and 75 years old who had recovered from COVID-19. Both conserved end residues are part of each CDR3. The D gene is left open where the match is weak. Size is stated for part of the rows, as once, few or many counts, or as a class when the clone is expanded.

CDR3nt: TGTGCCAGCAGTTCCCCGGCGGGGGCGTACCAAGAGACCCAGTACTTC; CDR3aa: CASSSPAGAYQETQYF; v_gene: TRBV28; j_gene: TRBJ2-5; abundance: once; d_gene: -
CDR3nt: TGTGCCAGCATAAATAGGGGGAATGAGCAGTTCTTC; CDR3aa: CASINRGNEQFF; v_gene: TRBV6-6; j_gene: TRBJ2-1; abundance: -; d_gene: -
CDR3nt: TGTGCCAGCAGCTCGGGAAGCCCCTATAATTCACCCCTCCACTTT; CDR3aa: CASSSGSPYNSPLHF; v_gene: TRBV7-3; j_gene: TRBJ1-6; abundance: -; d_gene: -
CDR3nt: TGTGCCACCAGCAGGAGCAGGGTCCGTTCTACCTATGGCTACACCTTC; CDR3aa: CATSRSRVRSTYGYTF; v_gene: TRBV15; j_gene: TRBJ1-2; abundance: -; d_gene: -
CDR3nt: TGTGCCAGCAGCCAAGATCGGGTGGGCTCTGGGGCCAACGTCCTGACTTTC; CDR3aa: CASSQDRVGSGANVLTF; v_gene: TRBV4-2; j_gene: TRBJ2-6; abundance: -; d_gene: -
CDR3nt: TGTGCCAGCAGTGAATATCGGGATGCCGGGGAGCTGTTTTTT; CDR3aa: CASSEYRDAGELFF; v_gene: TRBV25-1; j_gene: TRBJ2-2; abundance: -; d_gene: -
CDR3nt: TGTGCCAGCAGCCCTCGGGTTTCCTACGAGCAGTACTTC; CDR3aa: CASSPRVSYEQYF; v_gene: TRBV7-2; j_gene: TRBJ2-7; abundance: -; d_gene: -
CDR3nt: TGTGCCAGCAGCTTGGCCGGGGACAGGGGGAGTGAGCAGTTCTTC; CDR3aa: CASSLAGDRGSEQFF; v_gene: TRBV5-5; j_gene: TRBJ2-1; abundance: -; d_gene: TRBD1
CDR3nt: TGTGCCAGCAGTCCTAGCGCTGGAGATACGCAGTATTTT; CDR3aa: CASSPSAGDTQYF; v_gene: TRBV28; j_gene: TRBJ2-3; abundance: once; d_gene: -
CDR3nt: TGTGCCAGCAGTGAAACTAGCGGGACTTTATACGAGCAGTACTTC; CDR3aa: CASSETSGTLYEQYF; v_gene: TRBV6-1; j_gene: TRBJ2-7; abundance: -; d_gene: TRBD2
CDR3nt: TGTGCCAGCAGTTTTGAGAACGCTGAAGCTTTCTTT; CDR3aa: CASSFENAEAFF; v_gene: TRBV12-3/TRBV12-4; j_gene: TRBJ1-1; abundance: -; d_gene: -
CDR3nt: TGCGCCAGCAGCGGCGGACAGGGGAAGGGGGAGCAGTACTTC; CDR3aa: CASSGGQGKGEQYF; v_gene: TRBV5-1; j_gene: TRBJ2-7; abundance: -; d_gene: TRBD1
CDR3nt: TGTGCCAGCAGCCAAGATCTGTTGAGTTCTGGAAACACCATATATTTT; CDR3aa: CASSQDLLSSGNTIYF; v_gene: TRBV3-1/TRBV3-2; j_gene: TRBJ1-3; abundance: once; d_gene: -
CDR3nt: TGTGCCAGCAGCTTTCGTCTAGCGGGAGACGGGGAGCTGTTTTTT; CDR3aa: CASSFRLAGDGELFF; v_gene: TRBV5-4; j_gene: TRBJ2-2; abundance: -; d_gene: TRBD2
CDR3nt: TGTGCCATCACTCCCGGACAGGGCAACACCGGGGAGCTGTTTTTT; CDR3aa: CAITPGQGNTGELFF; v_gene: TRBV10-3; j_gene: TRBJ2-2; abundance: -; d_gene: TRBD1
CDR3nt: TGTGCCAGCAGTTACTCCTCAGGGGGCGCAGGCACTGAAGCTTTCTTT; CDR3aa: CASSYSSGGAGTEAFF; v_gene: TRBV6-6; j_gene: TRBJ1-1; abundance: -; d_gene: TRBD1
CDR3nt: TGTGCCAGCAGCCAAGCCGGGGGGAGTAGTGAAGCTTTCTTT; CDR3aa: CASSQAGGSSEAFF; v_gene: TRBV14; j_gene: TRBJ1-1; abundance: -; d_gene: -
CDR3nt: TGTGCCAGTAGTATAGGAGGGAATGGGGGGGGATCCTACAATGAGCAGTTCTTC; CDR3aa: CASSIGGNGGGSYNEQFF; v_gene: TRBV19; j_gene: TRBJ2-1; abundance: -; d_gene: TRBD2
CDR3nt: TGTGCCAGCAGCCAAGACGGGGTGGACTATGGCTACACCTTC; CDR3aa: CASSQDGVDYGYTF; v_gene: TRBV4-2; j_gene: TRBJ1-2; abundance: -; d_gene: -
CDR3nt: TGCAGCGTTGAAGATCCCGACAAGGGGGGAAACACCATATATTTT; CDR3aa: CSVEDPDKGGNTIYF; v_gene: TRBV29-1; j_gene: TRBJ1-3; abundance: -; d_gene: -
CDR3nt: TGTGCCAGTAGTACGGGACAGGGACTGAACACTGAAGCTTTCTTT; CDR3aa: CASSTGQGLNTEAFF; v_gene: TRBV19; j_gene: TRBJ1-1; abundance: few; d_gene: TRBD1
CDR3nt: TGTGCCAGCAGTGAAGCCGGGGGGGGTAACTATGGCTACACCTTC; CDR3aa: CASSEAGGGNYGYTF; v_gene: TRBV2; j_gene: TRBJ1-2; abundance: once; d_gene: -
CDR3nt: TGTGCCAGTAGTACGACTAGACTTGCAACTAATGAAAAACTGTTTTTT; CDR3aa: CASSTTRLATNEKLFF; v_gene: TRBV19; j_gene: TRBJ1-4; abundance: -; d_gene: -
CDR3nt: TGTGCCACCAGTGACCCCGGAGAGACCCAGTACTTC; CDR3aa: CATSDPGETQYF; v_gene: TRBV24-1; j_gene: TRBJ2-5; abundance: few; d_gene: -
CDR3nt: TGTGCCAGCAGCTTGTACCAGGGCTACAATGAGCAGTTCTTC; CDR3aa: CASSLYQGYNEQFF; v_gene: TRBV5-6; j_gene: TRBJ2-1; abundance: few; d_gene: -
CDR3nt: TGTGCCAGCAGCGTAGGAACTAATCAGCCCCAGCATTTT; CDR3aa: CASSVGTNQPQHF; v_gene: TRBV9; j_gene: TRBJ1-5; abundance: few; d_gene: -
CDR3nt: TGTGCCTGGAGTGTGGCAGGAGAAAAACTGTTTTTT; CDR3aa: CAWSVAGEKLFF; v_gene: TRBV30; j_gene: TRBJ1-4; abundance: few; d_gene: -
CDR3nt: TGTGCCAGTAGTACCTCGGGACTAGCGGGAGGCGAGCAGTACTTC; CDR3aa: CASSTSGLAGGEQYF; v_gene: TRBV19; j_gene: TRBJ2-7; abundance: -; d_gene: TRBD2
CDR3nt: TGCAGCGTTGTCTGGCTCAACGAGCAGTACTTC; CDR3aa: CSVVWLNEQYF; v_gene: TRBV29-1; j_gene: TRBJ2-7; abundance: -; d_gene: -
CDR3nt: TGTGCCAGCAGTTTGGTCAGCAGGGGCACTGAAGCTTTCTTT; CDR3aa: CASSLVSRGTEAFF; v_gene: TRBV28; j_gene: TRBJ1-1; abundance: -; d_gene: -
CDR3nt: TGTGCCAGCAGTGAATCCGGGCCGCCTGACAGGCGCTCTGAAGCTTTCTTT; CDR3aa: CASSESGPPDRRSEAFF; v_gene: TRBV25-1; j_gene: TRBJ1-1; abundance: -; d_gene: -
CDR3nt: TGTGCCAGCGGATCCGGGAGGCGGGAAAAACTGTTTTTT; CDR3aa: CASGSGRREKLFF; v_gene: TRBV5-6; j_gene: TRBJ1-4; abundance: -; d_gene: -
CDR3nt: TGTGCCAGCAGTGATTCGGGAGCCCCGCGGTACGAGCAGTACTTC; CDR3aa: CASSDSGAPRYEQYF; v_gene: TRBV25-1; j_gene: TRBJ2-7; abundance: -; d_gene: -
CDR3nt: TGTGCCAGCAGTTTAGGGACTAGCGGGAGTCAGCAGTTCTTC; CDR3aa: CASSLGTSGSQQFF; v_gene: TRBV27; j_gene: TRBJ2-1; abundance: -; d_gene: TRBD2
CDR3nt: TGTGCCAGCAGTTACTCGAGAGGGGACAGGGGAGAGACCCAGTACTTC; CDR3aa: CASSYSRGDRGETQYF; v_gene: TRBV6-2/TRBV6-3; j_gene: TRBJ2-5; abundance: -; d_gene: TRBD1